This T cell receptor beta chain emerged from a study of cytomegalovirus exposure and HLA in healthy donors. The study ran its PCR with 60 Vbeta and 13 Jbeta primers. Repertoires were generated with immunoSEQ multiplex PCR, while TCRdb's copy carries only in-frame clones and drops some. The sample consists of tens of thousands of clones, under 9% of them appearing once. Everyone who donated was a healthy bone marrow donor. This clone appeared a few times. The antigen remains unidentified. The CDR3 extends over 17 amino acids. From germline, CDR1 is MDHEN and CDR2 SYDVKM. V was pared by 5 bases and J by 0 bases, with 11 bases of the junction left unmatched. Regarding the study as a whole: Among TCR beta chains of equal frequency, HLA-associated ones were more clonally expanded in a later analysis. Presence/absence results assume similar sequencing depth per donor, which may not hold. Most subjects' HLA-A and HLA-B alleles were reportedly predicted from TCR beta sequences.

The gene calls are TRBV28 and TRBJ2-7; 9 bases agree with TRBD1. What was sequenced was PBMCs. The sequence came from a man between 45 and 60 years old in good health and CMV-seronegative. This CDR3 reads CASSPPGQGRSSYEQYF. The CDR3 DNA reads as TGTGCCAGCAGTCCACCGGGACAGGGAAGGAGCTCCTACGAGCAGTACTTC.